These T cell receptor beta chains were read from a single sample in a study of blood T cells in healthy people across ages. TCRdb re-derived calls from the 5' RACE reads in MiXCR, one entry per CDR3 protein. The table has over a million distinct CDR3 sequences, 40% to 45% seen once. Sequencing input: blood. The source of these receptors is a woman aged 55-70 years in good health. Each CDR3 is given with its conserved first and last residue. Each record gives: J gene, D gene, V gene, clone size, CDR3 protein, CDR3 DNA. A D gene is named only where the DNA matches it firmly. For some rows the clone size is stated as once, few or many, or as a class when expanded; others skip it.

TRBJ2-6,-,TRBV6-1,once,CASSEALMRLGSGANVLTF,TGTGCCAGCAGTGAAGCGCTTATGCGGCTCGGATCTGGGGCCAACGTCCTGACTTTC
TRBJ1-1,-,TRBV6-6,few,CASSWGGGTEAFF,TGTGCCAGCAGTTGGGGTGGGGGCACTGAAGCTTTCTTT
TRBJ2-7,TRBD2,TRBV29-1,-,CSVVAGDYEQYF,TGCAGCGTAGTAGCGGGGGACTACGAGCAGTACTTC
TRBJ2-7,-,TRBV7-2,few,CASSLTPDIAYEQYF,TGTGCCAGCAGCTTGACCCCGGACATCGCCTACGAGCAGTACTTC
TRBJ2-7,-,TRBV27,few,CASSLTPGYEQYF,TGTGCCAGCAGTTTAACACCCGGCTACGAGCAGTACTTC
TRBJ2-7,TRBD1,TRBV6-6,few,CASSYPGTAWNEQYF,TGTGCCAGCAGTTACCCAGGGACAGCCTGGAACGAGCAGTACTTC
TRBJ1-5,-,TRBV9,-,CASSPQQGWYSAQHF,TGTGCCAGCAGCCCCCAACAGGGTTGGTATTCAGCCCAGCATTTT
TRBJ1-6,TRBD1,TRBV7-8,-,CASSFRQGEGFYNSPLHF,TGTGCCAGCAGCTTTAGACAGGGAGAAGGATTCTATAATTCACCCCTCCACTTT
TRBJ1-1,-,TRBV9,-,CASSVDLGRNGEAFF,TGTGCCAGCAGCGTTGATCTAGGGCGGAACGGGGAGGCTTTCTTT
TRBJ2-1,-,TRBV15,once,CATSSEVNEQFF,TGTGCCACCAGCAGCGAAGTAAATGAGCAGTTCTTC
TRBJ2-1,TRBD2,TRBV20-1,once,CSARRLAGGSKYNEQFF,TGCAGTGCGAGGAGGCTAGCGGGAGGGTCAAAGTACAATGAGCAGTTCTTC
TRBJ2-1,-,TRBV15,-,CATSRGAGGPLSYNEQFF,TGTGCCACCAGCAGAGGCGCAGGCGGACCCCTCTCCTACAATGAGCAGTTCTTC